This T cell receptor (beta chain) came from a study of shared clonotypes between healthy human individuals (dated by TCRdb to 2018 to 2020). Some background on the complete study: Three men and two women, aged 18 to 49 years, made up the cohort. Libraries were prepared and TCR repertoires were sequenced by different laboratories using diverse techniques, in order to increase sequencing depth and limit assay-specific biases. To estimate repertoire size and how much clonotype sharing occurs between individuals, the study deeply sequenced the blood TCR repertoires of several healthy adults. Leukapheresis yielded between about 0.9 and 10 billion PBMCs per donor. Study-wide findings and limitations: Sampling was restricted to blood, and TCR repertoires in tissue are likely to differ from TCR repertoires in blood. Because the study included only a small number of donors, the genetic and exposure-history diversity represented was limited. Pairwise subsampling indicated that sequencing depth was expected to affect the degree of clonotype sharing among donors.

TCR CDR3 regions were amplified from genomic DNA by multiplex PCR using the deep immunoSEQ assay. Genomic DNA extracted from each cell subset was distributed evenly over all wells of several immunoSEQ 96-well plates, and each plate served as one replicate. For unsorted PBMC, each replicate PCR was loaded with roughly 0.3 ug genomic DNA, equivalent to some 27,000 T cell genomes. Ten immunoSEQ deep assay plates were used to sequence the unsorted PBMC genomic DNA. Purified libraries were quantified with a Qubit 3.0 fluorometer, sized on a Bioanalyzer 2100, and re-quantified with the KAPA Library Quantification kit. Each immunoSEQ 96-well plate was sequenced on its own single-read 150-cycle Illumina NextSeq 550 flow cell. From the authors' description of their analysis: Because only junctional sequences without quality scores were contained in the immunoSEQ output, filtering matching that applied to full-length reads could not be performed. To assign V/J genes and CDR3, sequences were annotated using PyIR, a Python wrapper for IgBLAST v1.9, with IMGT germline references. Reads were filtered out if the reads had weak V/J assignments (E-value above 1e-6), no CDR3, stop codons, out-of-frame junctions, or ambiguous translated residues. V3J clonotypes were defined as sequences sharing an identical inferred V gene, J gene, and CDR3 amino acid sequence. The percentage overlap between two repertoires was calculated by dividing the number of shared unique clonotypes by the size of the smaller repertoire. Repertoire richness was assessed with RTK rarefaction, the Chao1 estimator, and Recon v2.1 estimates of unobserved clonotypes. Drawn from immuneACCESS, this table holds only the in-frame rearrangements with V and J called that TCRdb kept. Clones are partly lost; checked studies trace under half to an unresolved V gene and leave the rest unexplained. V and J calls and clone size are copied from that table; D and trimming were computed from the DNA. The sample includes 450,000 to 600,000 clones, with roughly 78% observed a single time. The top ten constitute approximately 12% of the sample.

As for this clone: Its antigen is not yet known. One base away there is no much larger clone; base qualities are not given.

Including the terminal cysteine and phenylalanine, the CDR3 comprises 16 residues. The CDR3 DNA has 48 bases and is translated from base 1. The germline V gene (reference sequence) supplies CDR1 SGHNT and CDR2 YYREEE. For this chain, trimming is 4 bases at the V end and 7 bases at the J end, and the number of junction bases without a gene match is 7. The donors were healthy, HIV-negative adults with no recently reported acute infections or vaccinations. All donors were Caucasian adults living in Nashville, Tennessee, USA. For unsorted samples, some 90 million PBMCs were counted, and genomic DNA was extracted using the QIAamp DNA Blood Mini kit. Blood was collected by leukapheresis, and PBMCs were isolated by Ficoll-Histopaque density gradient centrifugation and then cryopreserved in liquid nitrogen vapor phase.

The material sequenced was PBMCs. The receptor was derived from a woman in her thirties or forties in good health. Some clones in this sample may be carry-over from other donors' samples. The chain couples TRBV5-4 to TRBJ2-2, and 13 junctional nucleotides match TRBD2. The CDR3 region reads CASSRGLAGVVGELFF. The DNA is as follows: TGTGCCAGCAGCCGTGGACTAGCGGGAGTGGTCGGGGAGCTGTTTTTT. Here the CDR3 is joined to the reference TRBV5-4 and TRBJ2-2 genes, and the full variable domain is: ETGVTQSPTHLIKTRGQQVTLRCSSQSGHNTVSWYQQALGQGPQFIFQYYREEENGRGNFPPRFSGLQFPNYSSELNVNALELDDSALYLCASSRGLAGVVGELFFGEGSRLTVL.